Listed here are 3 T cell receptor beta chains from one sample, sequenced in a study of cytomegalovirus exposure and HLA in healthy donors. The PCR was carried out with 60 Vbeta primers and 13 Jbeta primers. Here immunoSEQ multiplex PCR was the method, and the copy in TCRdb shows in-frame clones only, minus some. Of about 210,000 clones listed, roughly 80% are singletons. The sample taken for sequencing was PBMCs. The receptors originated from a man aged 35 to 55 in good health and CMV-seropositive.

V usage is TRBV6-6 and J usage is TRBJ1-5; D possibly corresponds to TRBD1 (6 bases). Germline CDR1 is MNHNY and CDR2 is SVGAGI (reference sequence). The length of the CDR3 is 14 residues. V gave up 7 bases and J gave up 6 bases, with 16 bases separating them. DNA for the CDR3: TGTGCCAGCAACTCTAAGGGGGTTAGTCAGCCCCAGCATTTT. Amino acids: CASNSKGVSQPQHF.

This clone was found a few times. The chain couples TRBV30 to TRBJ2-5; TRBD2 might be the D (6 bases). Looked up from germline, CDR1 is GTSNPN and CDR2 is SVGIG (reference sequence). The CDR3 covers 11 residues. V was clipped by 5 bases and J by 5 bases, with 9 bases between them. CDR3: CAWERAETQYF. CDR3 nucleotide sequence: TGTGCCTGGGAGCGGGCCGAGACCCAGTACTTC.

The chain employs TRBV6-6 and TRBJ2-1; the match to TRBD2 covers 9 bases. CDR3 length: 14 amino acids. CDR1 and CDR2 (germline): MNHNY, SVGAGI (reference sequence). The V gene end was trimmed by 8 bases and the J gene end by 9 bases; junction bases not matched to a gene: 11. CDR3 coding DNA: TGTGCCAGCGGCTTAGCGGGGGCCGCCAGTGAGCAGTTCTTC. Protein: CASGLAGAASEQFF.